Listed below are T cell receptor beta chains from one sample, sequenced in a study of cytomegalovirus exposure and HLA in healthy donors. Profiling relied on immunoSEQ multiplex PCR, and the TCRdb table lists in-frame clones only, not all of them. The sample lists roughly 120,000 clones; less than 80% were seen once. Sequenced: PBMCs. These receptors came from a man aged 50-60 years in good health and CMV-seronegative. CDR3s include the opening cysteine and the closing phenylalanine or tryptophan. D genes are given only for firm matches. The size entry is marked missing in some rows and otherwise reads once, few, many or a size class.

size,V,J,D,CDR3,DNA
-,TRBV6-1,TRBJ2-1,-,CASSDQGLNEQFF,TGTGCCAGCAGTGACCAGGGACTCAATGAGCAGTTCTTC
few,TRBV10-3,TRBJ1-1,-,CAIRDSTMNTEAFF,TGTGCCATCAGAGACAGCACAATGAACACTGAAGCTTTCTTT
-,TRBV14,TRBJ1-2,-,CASSHAIDSLEGRYGYTF,TGTGCCAGCAGCCATGCCATCGACAGCCTGGAAGGTCGTTATGGCTACACCTTC
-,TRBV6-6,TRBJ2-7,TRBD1,CASSYGTASREQYF,TGTGCCAGCAGTTACGGGACAGCATCCCGGGAGCAGTACTTC
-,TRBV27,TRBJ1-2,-,CASGRGNYGYTF,TGTGCCAGCGGAAGGGGCAACTATGGCTACACCTTC
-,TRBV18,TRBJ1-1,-,CASSPQTGNTEAFF,TGTGCCAGCTCACCCCAGACAGGGAACACTGAAGCTTTCTTT
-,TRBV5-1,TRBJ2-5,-,CASSLVTSQETQYF,TGCGCCAGCAGCTTGGTTACTAGCCAAGAGACCCAGTACTTC
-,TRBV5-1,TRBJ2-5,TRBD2,CASSEIAGLKETQYF,TGCGCCAGCAGTGAGATAGCGGGACTAAAAGAGACCCAGTACTTC
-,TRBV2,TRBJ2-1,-,CASSDGGATYNEQFF,TGTGCCAGCAGTGATGGGGGGGCGACCTACAATGAGCAGTTCTTC
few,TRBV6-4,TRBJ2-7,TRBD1,CASRNGTGIYEQYF,TGTGCCAGCAGAAACGGGACAGGGATCTACGAGCAGTACTTC
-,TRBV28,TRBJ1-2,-,CASSLEENYGYTF,TGTGCCAGCAGTCTGGAGGAGAACTATGGCTACACCTTC
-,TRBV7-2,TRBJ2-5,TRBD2,CASSLGGRGATGETQYF,TGTGCCAGCAGCTTAGGGGGGCGGGGGGCGACGGGGGAGACCCAGTACTTC
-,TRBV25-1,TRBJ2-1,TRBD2,CASSDYGGAHNEQFF,TGTGCCAGCAGTGATTACGGGGGGGCCCATAATGAGCAGTTCTTC
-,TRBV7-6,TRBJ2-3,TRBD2,CASSFPSGVWDF,TGTGCCAGCAGCTTCCCTAGCGGGGTCTGGGATTTT
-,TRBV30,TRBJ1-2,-,CAWSRPAGRALYGYTF,TGTGCCTGGAGTCGTCCCGCGGGACGGGCCCTCTATGGCTACACCTTC
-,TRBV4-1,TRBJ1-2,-,CASSQPGGAGGYTF,TGCGCCAGCAGCCAACCAGGTGGGGCGGGGGGCTACACCTTC
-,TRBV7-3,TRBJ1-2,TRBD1,CASSSGQGIDYGYTF,TGTGCCAGCAGCTCCGGACAGGGGATAGACTATGGCTACACCTTC
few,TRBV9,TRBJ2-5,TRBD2,CASSVLAGVETQYF,TGTGCCAGCAGCGTGCTAGCGGGGGTAGAGACCCAGTACTTC
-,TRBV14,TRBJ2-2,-,CGVSTDTGELFF,TGCGGCGTCTCTACAGACACCGGGGAGCTGTTTTTT
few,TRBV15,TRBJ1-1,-,CATSRVQDTEAFF,TGTGCCACCAGCAGAGTACAGGACACTGAAGCTTTCTTT
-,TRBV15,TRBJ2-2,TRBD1,CATTRDRVSGELFF,TGTGCCACCACCCGAGACAGGGTCTCCGGGGAGCTGTTTTTT
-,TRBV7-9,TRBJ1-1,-,CSSSFRSFLNTEAFF,TGTTCCAGCAGCTTCCGGTCCTTTTTGAACACTGAAGCTTTCTTT
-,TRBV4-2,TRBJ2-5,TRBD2,CVSSPRGVAGETQYF,TGTGTCAGCAGCCCCCGGGGGGTAGCGGGGGAGACCCAGTACTTC
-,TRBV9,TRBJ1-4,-,CASSVDDGRNEKLFF,TGTGCCAGCAGCGTAGACGACGGGAGGAATGAAAAACTGTTTTTT
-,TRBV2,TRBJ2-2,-,CASSTRGGELFF,TGTGCCAGCAGTACCCGGGGCGGGGAGCTGTTTTTT
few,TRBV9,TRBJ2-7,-,CASSVGTEVYEQYF,TGTGCCAGCAGCGTAGGAACTGAAGTCTACGAGCAGTACTTC
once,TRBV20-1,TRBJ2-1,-,CSARDQEQFF,TGCAGTGCTAGAGATCAGGAGCAGTTCTTC
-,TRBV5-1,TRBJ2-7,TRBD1,CASSAQPGQGGHEQYF,TGCGCCAGCAGCGCGCAACCGGGACAGGGGGGCCACGAGCAGTACTTC
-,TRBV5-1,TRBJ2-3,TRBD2,CASSLAGETTDTQYF,TGCGCCAGCAGTCTAGCGGGGGAGACCACAGATACGCAGTATTTT
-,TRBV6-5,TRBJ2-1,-,CASSSPGEGEFF,TGTGCCAGCAGTAGCCCGGGCGAAGGGGAATTCTTC
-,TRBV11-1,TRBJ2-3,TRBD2,CASTLAGLITDTQYF,TGTGCCAGTACCCTAGCGGGGCTAATCACAGATACGCAGTATTTT
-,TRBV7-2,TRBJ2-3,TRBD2,CASSLNPSGGESQYF,TGTGCCAGCAGCTTAAACCCTAGCGGGGGGGAGTCGCAGTATTTT
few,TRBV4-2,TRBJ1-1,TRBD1,CASSQDTPVDRLSEAFF,TGTGCCAGCAGCCAAGATACCCCGGTGGACAGGTTGTCTGAAGCTTTCTTT
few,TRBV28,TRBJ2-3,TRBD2,CASKLGLASDTQYF,TGTGCCAGCAAACTGGGACTAGCGTCAGATACGCAGTATTTT
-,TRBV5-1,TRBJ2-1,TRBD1,CASSFGQVPLNEQFF,TGCGCCAGCAGCTTCGGACAGGTGCCCTTGAATGAGCAGTTCTTC
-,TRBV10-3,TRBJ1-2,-,CAISESSVQGGGYTF,TGTGCCATCAGTGAGTCAAGTGTACAGGGCGGCGGCTACACCTTC
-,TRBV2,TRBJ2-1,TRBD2,CASRHDQRGDNEQFF,TGTGCCAGCAGACATGACCAGCGGGGGGACAATGAGCAGTTCTTC
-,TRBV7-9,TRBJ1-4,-,CASSLGLQGLHEKLFF,TGTGCCAGCAGCTTAGGCTTACAGGGCCTTCATGAAAAACTGTTTTTT
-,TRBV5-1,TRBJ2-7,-,CASSSGVNEQYF,TGCGCCAGCAGCTCAGGGGTCAACGAGCAGTACTTC
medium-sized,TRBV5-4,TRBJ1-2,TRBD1,CASSPGQGFPPHYGYTF,TGTGCCAGCAGCCCAGGACAGGGTTTCCCACCCCACTATGGCTACACCTTC
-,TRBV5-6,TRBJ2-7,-,CASSPAWSSYEQYF,TGTGCCAGCAGCCCTGCATGGAGCTCCTACGAGCAGTACTTC
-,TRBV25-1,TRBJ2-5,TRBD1,CASSGQAQETQYF,TGTGCCAGTTCCGGACAGGCCCAAGAGACCCAGTACTTC
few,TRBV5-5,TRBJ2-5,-,CASSPDRAQETQYF,TGTGCCAGCAGCCCGGACAGAGCCCAAGAGACCCAGTACTTC
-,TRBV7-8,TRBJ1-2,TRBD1,CASTTQTGRSYGYTF,TGTGCCAGCACCACCCAGACAGGGAGATCCTATGGCTACACCTTC
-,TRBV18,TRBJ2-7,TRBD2,CASSPGLAGGSYEQYF,TGTGCCAGCTCACCGGGACTAGCGGGGGGCTCCTACGAGCAGTACTTC
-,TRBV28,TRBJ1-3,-,CASSLLFGGNTIYF,TGTGCCAGCAGTTTACTATTCGGTGGAAACACCATATATTTT
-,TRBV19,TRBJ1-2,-,CASSIRVGGYTF,TGTGCCAGTAGTATACGCGTCGGTGGCTACACCTTC
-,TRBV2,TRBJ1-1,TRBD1,CARNTGEDRSMNTEAFF,TGTGCCAGGAACACAGGGGAGGATAGATCCATGAACACTGAAGCTTTCTTT
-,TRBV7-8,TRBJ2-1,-,CASSAHGGSLSYNEQFF,TGTGCCAGCAGCGCTCACGGGGGTTCCCTCTCCTACAATGAGCAGTTCTTC
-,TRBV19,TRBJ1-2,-,CASSIEVGSYGYTF,TGTGCCAGTAGTATCGAGGTAGGCAGCTATGGCTACACCTTC
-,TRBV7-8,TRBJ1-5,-,CASSSRIDRLSNQPQHF,TGTGCCAGCAGCTCCAGAATAGACAGATTAAGCAATCAGCCCCAGCATTTT
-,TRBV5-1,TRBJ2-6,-,CASSLTGPTDLTSGANVLTF,TGCGCCAGCAGCTTGACAGGTCCTACAGACTTAACTTCTGGGGCCAACGTCCTGACTTTC
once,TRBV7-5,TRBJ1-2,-,CVRSSSGGYGYTF,TGTGTCAGAAGTTCATCGGGGGGGTACGGCTACACCTTC
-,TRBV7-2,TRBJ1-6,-,CASSLLGDTSNSPLHF,TGTGCCAGCAGCTTATTGGGTGACACAAGCAATTCACCCCTCCACTTT
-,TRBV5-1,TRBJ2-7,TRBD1,CASSLPTGAYEQYF,TGCGCCAGCAGCTTGCCGACAGGGGCCTACGAGCAGTACTTC